Listed here are 9 T cell receptor beta chains from one sample, sequenced in a study of blood T cell repertoires in COVID-19. The repertoire was sequenced with immunoSEQ multiplex PCR; TCRdb's copy has only in-frame clones and lacks some. Here the sample spans about 250,000 clones, approximately 84% being singletons. Sample: peripheral blood. Receptors were obtained from a man over 45 with active or convalescent COVID-19.

This rearrangement joins TRBV28 to TRBJ1-5, with D perhaps matching TRBD1 (6 bases). The CDR3 sequence is 14 residues long. Germline CDR1 MDHEN, CDR2 SYDVKM. V was shortened by 3 bases and J by 7 bases, with 13 bases between the two germline ends. CDR3 in amino acids: CASSFRGGWQPQHF. The DNA of the CDR3 is TGTGCCAGCAGTTTTAGGGGGGGCTGGCAGCCCCAGCATTTT.

The genes are TRBV19 and TRBJ2-5; unclear D gene. Trimming took 5 bases from V and 2 from J, leaving 9 bases between them. Germline CDR1 LNHDA, CDR2 SQIVND (reference sequence). The CDR3 is 13 residues long. In DNA, the CDR3 is TGTGCCAGTAGTCGAAGCCTGCAAGAGACCCAGTACTTC. Translating gives CASSRSLQETQYF.

The chain has TRBV7-8 and TRBJ2-2, with 10 bases lining up with TRBD1. Per the germline V gene, CDR1 is SGHVS and CDR2 is FQNEAQ. The CDR3 covers 17 residues. After removal of 4 bases from V and 1 base from J, the junction contained 6 bases not matched to a gene. The CDR3 nucleotides read TGTGCCAGCAGCTCTGGGACAGGGGCCGGGAACACCGGGGAGCTGTTTTTT. Its translation: CASSSGTGAGNTGELFF.

The chain uses TRBV9 and TRBJ2-3; D is possibly TRBD2 (7 bases). V was trimmed by 6 bases and J by 4 bases, leaving 18 bases between them. Germline CDR1 reads SGDLS; CDR2 reads YYNGEE. The CDR3 loop spans 15 amino acids. The CDR3 nucleotides are TGTGCCAGCAATCGGGCGGGGGCAATGGCAGATACGCAGTATTTT. This translates into CASNRAGAMADTQYF.

The V gene is TRBV5-4, the J gene TRBJ2-3; 8 nucleotides match TRBD2. V lost 5 bases, J lost 5 bases, and 10 bases stayed unmatched. The CDR3 is made up of 15 amino acids. CDR1 is SGHNT and CDR2 is YYREEE in the germline V gene (reference sequence). The CDR3 region is CASSPGAGVGDTQYF. Written as DNA, the CDR3 is TGTGCCAGCAGTCCAGGAGCGGGGGTAGGAGATACGCAGTATTTT.

The chain recombines TRBV2 with TRBJ2-2; D is possibly TRBD1 (5 bases). CDR3 length: 13 residues. Germline V gene sequence: CDR1 SNHLY, CDR2 FYNNEI. The ends were cut back, 7 bases at V and 4 bases at J, with 10 bases in the middle. The CDR3 region has the DNA TGTGCCAGCAAGTTGACAGTCACCGGGGAGCTGTTTTTT. This gives the protein CASKLTVTGELFF. Together with reference TRBV2 and TRBJ2-2, the CDR3 gives the full variable domain: EPEVTQTPSHQVTQMGQEVILRCVPISNHLYFYWYRQILGQKVEFLVSFYNNEISEKSEIFDDQFSVERPDGSNFTLKIRSTKLEDSAMYFCASKLTVTGELFFGEGSRLTVL.

The chain has TRBV19 and TRBJ1-5; TRBD1 matches at 11 bases. CDR1 and CDR2 from the germline V gene are LNHDA and SQIVND (reference sequence). V shed 5 bases and J 5 bases; nucleotides not matched to a gene: 8. The CDR3 has 16 amino acids. The CDR3 nucleotides are TGTGCCAGTAGTCAGATTCCGGGACAGGGGGATCAGCCCCAGCATTTT. This sequence encodes CASSQIPGQGDQPQHF.

This chain joins TRBV4-1 and TRBJ1-2; 9 nucleotides match TRBD1. The V gene end was trimmed by 3 bases and the J gene end by 5 bases; junction bases not matched to a gene: 13. Germline loops: CDR1 MGHRA, CDR2 YSYEKL. The CDR3 consists of 17 residues. The CDR3 spells CASSHRTGEGGLYGYTF. The CDR3 DNA reads as TGCGCCAGCAGCCATAGGACAGGGGAGGGTGGGTTGTATGGCTACACCTTC.

This clone was observed a handful of times. The CDR3 bases are TGTGCCTGGACCTATCCCGGGACAGGGCCCCACGAGCAGTACTTC. Protein sequence: CAWTYPGTGPHEQYF. J is TRBJ2-7 and V is TRBV30; 9 bases are shared with TRBD1. The J segment lost 5 bases and the V segment lost 4 bases, leaving 12 bases of the junction unmatched. Germline-derived CDR1 and CDR2 are GTSNPN and SVGIG (reference sequence). The CDR3 extends over 15 amino acids.